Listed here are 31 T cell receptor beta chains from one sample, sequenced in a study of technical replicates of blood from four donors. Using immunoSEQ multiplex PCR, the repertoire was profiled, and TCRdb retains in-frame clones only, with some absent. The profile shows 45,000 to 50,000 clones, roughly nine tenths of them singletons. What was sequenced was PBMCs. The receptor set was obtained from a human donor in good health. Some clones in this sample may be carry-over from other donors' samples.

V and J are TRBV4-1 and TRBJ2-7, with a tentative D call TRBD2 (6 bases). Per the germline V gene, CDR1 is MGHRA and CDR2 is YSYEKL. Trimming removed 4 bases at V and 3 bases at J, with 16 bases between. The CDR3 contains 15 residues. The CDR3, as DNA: TGCGCCAGCAGCCCTGGACTAAGTTTTGACTACGAGCAGTACTTC. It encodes CASSPGLSFDYEQYF.

Here the CDR3 reads CASSSPPGDTQYF. The DNA of the CDR3 is TGTGCCAGCAGCTCACCCCCGGGGGATACGCAGTATTTT. The gene calls are TRBV7-9 and TRBJ2-3, with a possible D match to TRBD2 (5 bases). The V gene lost 4 bases and the J gene lost 6 bases, with 11 bases spanning the gap. In germline, CDR1 is SEHNR, CDR2 FQNEAQ (reference sequence). This CDR3 contains 13 residues. Based on the CDR3 plus reference TRBV7-9 and TRBJ2-3, the full variable domain is DTGVSQNPRHKITKRGQNVTFRCDPISEHNRLYWYRQTLGQGPEFLTYFQNEAQLEKSRLLSDRFSAERPKGSFSTLEIQRTEQGDSAMYLCASSSPPGDTQYFGPGTRLTVL.

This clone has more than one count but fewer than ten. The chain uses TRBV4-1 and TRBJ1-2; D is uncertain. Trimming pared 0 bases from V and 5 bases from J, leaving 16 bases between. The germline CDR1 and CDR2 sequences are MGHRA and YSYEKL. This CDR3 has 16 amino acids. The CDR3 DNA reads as TGCGCCAGCAGCCAAGATACCCGAGCCCCCTCTTATGGCTACACCTTC. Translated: CASSQDTRAPSYGYTF.

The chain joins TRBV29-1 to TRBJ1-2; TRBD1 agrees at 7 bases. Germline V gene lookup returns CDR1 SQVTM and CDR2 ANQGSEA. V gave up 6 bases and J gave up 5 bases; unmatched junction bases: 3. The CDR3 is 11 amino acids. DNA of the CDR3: TGCAGCGTGGACAGGTTATATGGCTACACCTTC. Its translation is CSVDRLYGYTF. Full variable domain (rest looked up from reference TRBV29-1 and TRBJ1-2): SAVISQKPSRDICQRGTSLTIQCQVDSQVTMMFWYRQQPGQSLTLIATANQGSEATYESGFVIDKFPISRPNLTFSTLTVSNMSPEDSSIYLCSVDRLYGYTFGSGTRLTVV.

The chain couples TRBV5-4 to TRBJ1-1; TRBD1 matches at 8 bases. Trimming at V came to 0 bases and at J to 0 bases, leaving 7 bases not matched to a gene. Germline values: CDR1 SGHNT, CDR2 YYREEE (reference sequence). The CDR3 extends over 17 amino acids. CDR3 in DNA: TGTGCCAGCAGCTTGGGAGGGACAGGCTTCATGAACACTGAAGCTTTCTTT. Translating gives CASSLGGTGFMNTEAFF.

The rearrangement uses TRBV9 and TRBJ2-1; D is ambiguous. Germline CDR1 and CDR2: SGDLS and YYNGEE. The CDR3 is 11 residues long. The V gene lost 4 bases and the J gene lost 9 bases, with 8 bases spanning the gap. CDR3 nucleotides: TGTGCCAGCAGCACCACGGGTGAGCAGTTCTTC. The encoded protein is CASSTTGEQFF.

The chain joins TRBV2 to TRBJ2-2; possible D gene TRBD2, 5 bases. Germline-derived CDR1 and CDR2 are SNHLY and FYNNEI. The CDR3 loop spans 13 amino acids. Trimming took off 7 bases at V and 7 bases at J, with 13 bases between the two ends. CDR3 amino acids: CASTGLSGGELFF. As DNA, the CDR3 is TGTGCCAGCACAGGACTTTCTGGCGGGGAGCTGTTTTTT.

CDR3 loop: CASSFWGQGLNTEAFF. The CDR3 nucleotides are TGTGCCAGCAGCTTCTGGGGACAGGGATTGAACACTGAAGCTTTCTTT. The chain links TRBV7-9 to TRBJ1-1; TRBD1 agrees at 9 bases. V gave up 3 bases and J gave up 0 bases; unmatched junction bases: 5. Per germline, CDR1 SEHNR and CDR2 FQNEAQ (reference sequence). CDR3 length: 16 amino acids. The full variable domain, with the rest looked up from reference TRBV7-9 and TRBJ1-1, is DTGVSQNPRHKITKRGQNVTFRCDPISEHNRLYWYRQTLGQGPEFLTYFQNEAQLEKSRLLSDRFSAERPKGSFSTLEIQRTEQGDSAMYLCASSFWGQGLNTEAFFGQGTRLTVV.

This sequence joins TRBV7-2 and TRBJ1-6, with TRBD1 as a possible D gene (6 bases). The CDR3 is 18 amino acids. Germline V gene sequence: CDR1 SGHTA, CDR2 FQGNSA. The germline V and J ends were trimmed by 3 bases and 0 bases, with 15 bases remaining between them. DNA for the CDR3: TGTGCCAGCAGCTTGACCGGACAGCATAGCTCCTATAATTCACCCCTCCACTTT. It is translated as CASSLTGQHSSYNSPLHF.

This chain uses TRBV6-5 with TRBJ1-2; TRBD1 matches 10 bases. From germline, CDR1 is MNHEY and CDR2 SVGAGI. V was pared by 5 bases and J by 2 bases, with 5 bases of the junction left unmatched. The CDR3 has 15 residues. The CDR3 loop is CASSALTGGNYGYTF. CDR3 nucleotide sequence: TGTGCCAGCAGTGCGCTGACAGGGGGCAACTATGGCTACACCTTC.

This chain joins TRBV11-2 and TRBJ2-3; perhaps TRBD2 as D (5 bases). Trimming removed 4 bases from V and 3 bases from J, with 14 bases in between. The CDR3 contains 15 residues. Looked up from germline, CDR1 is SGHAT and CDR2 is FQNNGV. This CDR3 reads CASSSGSGGTDTQYF. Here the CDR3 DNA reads TGTGCCAGCAGCTCGGGCAGCGGAGGAACAGATACGCAGTATTTT.

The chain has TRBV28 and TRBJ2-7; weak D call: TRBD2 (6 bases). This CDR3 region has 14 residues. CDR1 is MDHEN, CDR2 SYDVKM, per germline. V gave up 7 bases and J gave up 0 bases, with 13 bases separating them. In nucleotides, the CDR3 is TGTGCCAGCACCGAAGGAGGGCTCTCCTACGAGCAGTACTTC. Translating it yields CASTEGGLSYEQYF.

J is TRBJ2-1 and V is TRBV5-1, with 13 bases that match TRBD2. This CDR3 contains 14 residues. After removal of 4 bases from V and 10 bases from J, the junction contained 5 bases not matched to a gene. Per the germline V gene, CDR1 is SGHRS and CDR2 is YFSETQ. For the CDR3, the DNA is TGCGCCAGCAGCCTTACTAGCGGGGGGGGCGAGCAGTTCTTC. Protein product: CASSLTSGGGEQFF.

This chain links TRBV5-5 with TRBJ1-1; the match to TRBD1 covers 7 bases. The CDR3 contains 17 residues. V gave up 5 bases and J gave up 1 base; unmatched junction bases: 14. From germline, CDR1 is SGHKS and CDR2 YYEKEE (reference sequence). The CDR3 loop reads CASSEGQILSGNTEAFF. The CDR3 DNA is TGTGCCAGCAGTGAGGGACAGATCCTCTCGGGGAACACTGAAGCTTTCTTT.

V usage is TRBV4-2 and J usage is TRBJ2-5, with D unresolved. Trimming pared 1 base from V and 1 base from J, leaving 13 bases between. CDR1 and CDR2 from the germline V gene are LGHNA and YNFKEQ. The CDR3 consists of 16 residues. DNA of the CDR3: TGTGCCAGCAGCCAAGGCAGGTTCCCCCCCCAAGAGACCCAGTACTTC. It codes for CASSQGRFPPQETQYF.

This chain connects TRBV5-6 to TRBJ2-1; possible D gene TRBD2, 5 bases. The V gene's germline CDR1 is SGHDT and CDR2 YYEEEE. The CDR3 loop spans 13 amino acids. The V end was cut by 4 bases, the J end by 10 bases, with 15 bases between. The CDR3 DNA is TGTGCCAGCAGCCATTTCCCTCGCGGGGAGCAGTTCTTC. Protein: CASSHFPRGEQFF.

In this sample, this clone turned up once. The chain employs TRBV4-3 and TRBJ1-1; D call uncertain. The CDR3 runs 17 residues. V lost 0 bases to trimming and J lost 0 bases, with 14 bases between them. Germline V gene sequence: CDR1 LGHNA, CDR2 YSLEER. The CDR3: CASSQDKRLPLNTEAFF. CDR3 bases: TGCGCCAGCAGCCAAGATAAGAGGCTGCCCTTGAACACTGAAGCTTTCTTT.

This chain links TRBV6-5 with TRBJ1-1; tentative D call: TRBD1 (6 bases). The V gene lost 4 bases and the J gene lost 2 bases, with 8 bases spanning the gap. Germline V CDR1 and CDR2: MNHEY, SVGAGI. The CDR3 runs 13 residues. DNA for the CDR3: TGTGCCAGCAGTTCAGGGGTAAACACTGAAGCTTTCTTT. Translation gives CASSSGVNTEAFF.

The CDR3 DNA reads as TGTGCCAGCAGCTTGAGGGACAGGGGGCACGAGACCCAGTACTTC. The encoded protein is CASSLRDRGHETQYF. The chain links TRBV5-5 to TRBJ2-5, with 12 positions matching TRBD1. Germline loops: CDR1 SGHKS, CDR2 YYEKEE (reference sequence). The junction had 3 bases not matched to a gene; V was cut back by 1 base and J by 5 bases. This CDR3 is 15 amino acids long.

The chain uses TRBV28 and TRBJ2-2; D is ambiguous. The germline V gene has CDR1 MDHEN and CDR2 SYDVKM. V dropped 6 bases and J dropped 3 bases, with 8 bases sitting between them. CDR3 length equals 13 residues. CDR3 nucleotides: TGTGCCAGCAGGCCCCCGGACACCGGGGAGCTGTTTTTT. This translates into CASRPPDTGELFF.

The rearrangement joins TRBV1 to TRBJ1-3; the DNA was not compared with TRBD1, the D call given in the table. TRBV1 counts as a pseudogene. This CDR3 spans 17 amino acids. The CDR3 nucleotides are TGCACCAGCAGACTCGCAAGCAGGGCATGCTCTGGAAACACCATATATTTT. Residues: CTSRLASRACSGNTIYF.

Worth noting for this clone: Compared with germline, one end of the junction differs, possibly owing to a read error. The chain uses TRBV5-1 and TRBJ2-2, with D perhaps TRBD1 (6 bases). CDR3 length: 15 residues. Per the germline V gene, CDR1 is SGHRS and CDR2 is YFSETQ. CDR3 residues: CASTLDSLGTGELFF. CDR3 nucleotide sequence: TGCGCCAGCACCTTGGACAGCCTGGGCACCGGGGAGCTGTTTTTT. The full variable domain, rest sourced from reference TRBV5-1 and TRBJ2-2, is KAGVTQTPRYLIKTRGQQVTLSCSPISGHRSVSWYQQTPGQGLQFLFEYFSETQRNKGNFPGRFSGRQFSNSRSEMNVSTLELGDSALYLCASTLDSLGTGELFFGEGSRLTVL.

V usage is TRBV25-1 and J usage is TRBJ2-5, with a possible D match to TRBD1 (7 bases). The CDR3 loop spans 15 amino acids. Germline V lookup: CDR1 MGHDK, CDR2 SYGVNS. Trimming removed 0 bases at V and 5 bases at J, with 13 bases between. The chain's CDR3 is CASSEYGRGRETQYF. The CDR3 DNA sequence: TGTGCCAGCAGTGAATACGGCAGGGGGAGGGAGACCCAGTACTTC.

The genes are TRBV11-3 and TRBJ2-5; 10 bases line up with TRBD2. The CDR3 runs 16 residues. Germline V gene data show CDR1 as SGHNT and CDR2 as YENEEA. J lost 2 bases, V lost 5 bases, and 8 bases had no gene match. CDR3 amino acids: CASSRRTSGPQETQYF. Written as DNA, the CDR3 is TGTGCCAGCAGCCGTCGGACTAGCGGACCACAAGAGACCCAGTACTTC.

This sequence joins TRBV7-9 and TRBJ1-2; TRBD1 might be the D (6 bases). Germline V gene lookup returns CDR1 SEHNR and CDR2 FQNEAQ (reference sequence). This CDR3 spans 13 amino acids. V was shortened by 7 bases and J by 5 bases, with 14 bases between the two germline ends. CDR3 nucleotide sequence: TGTGCCAGCACCTGGGACGGACAGTATGGCTACACCTTC. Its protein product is CASTWDGQYGYTF.

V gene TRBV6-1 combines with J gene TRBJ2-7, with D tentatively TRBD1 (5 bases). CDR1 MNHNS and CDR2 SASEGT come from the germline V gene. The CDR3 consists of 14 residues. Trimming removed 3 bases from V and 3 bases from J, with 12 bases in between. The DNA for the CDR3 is TGTGCCAGCAGTGATGTGGGGCGAGACTACGAGCAGTACTTC. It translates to CASSDVGRDYEQYF.

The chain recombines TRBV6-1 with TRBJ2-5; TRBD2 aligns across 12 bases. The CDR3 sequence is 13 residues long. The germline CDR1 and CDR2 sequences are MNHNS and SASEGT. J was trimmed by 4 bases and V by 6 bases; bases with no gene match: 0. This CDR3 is CASRLAGGETQYF. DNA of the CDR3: TGTGCCAGCAGACTAGCGGGGGGAGAGACCCAGTACTTC.

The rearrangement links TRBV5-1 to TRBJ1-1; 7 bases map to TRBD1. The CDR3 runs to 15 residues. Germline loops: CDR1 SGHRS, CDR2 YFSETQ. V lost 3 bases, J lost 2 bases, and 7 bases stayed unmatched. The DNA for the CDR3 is TGCGCCAGCAGCTCCCCAGGACAGGATAACACTGAAGCTTTCTTT. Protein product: CASSSPGQDNTEAFF.

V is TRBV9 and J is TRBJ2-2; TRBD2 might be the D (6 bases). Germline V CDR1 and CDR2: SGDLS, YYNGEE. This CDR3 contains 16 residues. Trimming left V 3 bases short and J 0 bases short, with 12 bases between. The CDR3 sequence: CASSGTGGANTGELFF. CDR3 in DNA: TGTGCCAGCAGCGGGACTGGCGGGGCGAACACCGGGGAGCTGTTTTTT.

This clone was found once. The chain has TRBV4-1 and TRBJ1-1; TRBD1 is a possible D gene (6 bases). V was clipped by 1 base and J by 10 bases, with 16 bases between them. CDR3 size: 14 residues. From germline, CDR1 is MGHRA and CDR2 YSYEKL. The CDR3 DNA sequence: TGCGCCAGCAGCCAAGTCCCAGGGGACAAGGGAGCTTTCTTT. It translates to CASSQVPGDKGAFF.

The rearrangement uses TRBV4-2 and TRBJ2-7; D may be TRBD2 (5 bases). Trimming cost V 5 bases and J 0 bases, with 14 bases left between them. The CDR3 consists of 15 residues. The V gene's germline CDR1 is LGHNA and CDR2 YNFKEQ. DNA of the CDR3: TGTGCCAGCAGCGGCCTAGCAGATAGCTCCTACGAGCAGTACTTC. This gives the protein CASSGLADSSYEQYF.